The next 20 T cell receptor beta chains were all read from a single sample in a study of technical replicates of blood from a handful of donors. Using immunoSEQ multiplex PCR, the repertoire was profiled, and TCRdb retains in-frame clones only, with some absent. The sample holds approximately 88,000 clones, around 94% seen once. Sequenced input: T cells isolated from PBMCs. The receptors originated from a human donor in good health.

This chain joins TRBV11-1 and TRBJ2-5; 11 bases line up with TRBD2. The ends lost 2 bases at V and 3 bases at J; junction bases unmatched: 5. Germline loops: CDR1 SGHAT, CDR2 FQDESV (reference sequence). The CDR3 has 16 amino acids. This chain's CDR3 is CASSLYPSGGKETQYF. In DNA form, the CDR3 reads TGTGCCAGCAGCTTATACCCTAGCGGGGGGAAAGAGACCCAGTACTTC. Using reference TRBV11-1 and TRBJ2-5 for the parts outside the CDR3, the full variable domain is EAEVAQSPRYKITEKSQAVAFWCDPISGHATLYWYRQILGQGPELLVQFQDESVVDDSQLPKDRFSAERLKGVDSTLKIQPAELGDSAMYLCASSLYPSGGKETQYFGPGTRLLVL.

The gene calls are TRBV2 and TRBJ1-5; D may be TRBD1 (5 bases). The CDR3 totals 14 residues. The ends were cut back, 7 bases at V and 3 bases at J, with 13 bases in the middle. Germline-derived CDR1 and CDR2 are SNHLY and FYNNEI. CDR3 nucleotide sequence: TGTGCCAGCAAAACAGGTGGAAACAATCAGCCCCAGCATTTT. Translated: CASKTGGNNQPQHF.

The CDR3 loop is CSVEDGYGYTF. CDR3 sequence (DNA): TGCAGCGTTGAAGACGGCTATGGCTACACCTTC. The rearrangement joins TRBV29-1 to TRBJ1-2; D is unclear. Trimming took 0 bases from V and 4 from J, leaving 3 bases between them. Germline V gives CDR1 SQVTM, CDR2 ANQGSEA. The CDR3 covers 11 residues.

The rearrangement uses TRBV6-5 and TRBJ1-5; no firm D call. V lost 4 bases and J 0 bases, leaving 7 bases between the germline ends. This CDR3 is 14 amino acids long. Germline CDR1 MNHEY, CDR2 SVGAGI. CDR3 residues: CASSSPYSNQPQHF. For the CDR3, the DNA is TGTGCCAGCAGTTCCCCGTATAGCAATCAGCCCCAGCATTTT.

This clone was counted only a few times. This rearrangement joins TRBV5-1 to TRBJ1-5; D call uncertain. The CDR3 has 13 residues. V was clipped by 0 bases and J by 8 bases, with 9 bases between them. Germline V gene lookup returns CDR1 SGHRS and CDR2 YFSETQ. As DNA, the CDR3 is TGCGCCAGCAGCTTGGGTGGAGTGGAGCCCCAGCATTTT. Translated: CASSLGGVEPQHF.

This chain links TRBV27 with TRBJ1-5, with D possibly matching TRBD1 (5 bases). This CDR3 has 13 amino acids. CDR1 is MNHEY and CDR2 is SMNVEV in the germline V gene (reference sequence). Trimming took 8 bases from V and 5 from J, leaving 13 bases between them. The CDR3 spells CASSPSGDQPQHF. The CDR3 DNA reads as TGTGCCAGCTCACCGTCGGGGGATCAGCCCCAGCATTTT.

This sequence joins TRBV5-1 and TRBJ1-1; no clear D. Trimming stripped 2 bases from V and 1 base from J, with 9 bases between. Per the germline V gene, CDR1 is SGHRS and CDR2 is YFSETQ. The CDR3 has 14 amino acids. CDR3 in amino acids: CASSFSTANTEAFF. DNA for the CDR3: TGCGCCAGCAGCTTCTCCACAGCGAACACTGAAGCTTTCTTT.

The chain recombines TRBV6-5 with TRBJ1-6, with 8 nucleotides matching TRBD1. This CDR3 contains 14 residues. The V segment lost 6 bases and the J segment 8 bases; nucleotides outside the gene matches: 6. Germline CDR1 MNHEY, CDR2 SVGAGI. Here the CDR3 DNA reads TGTGCCAGCAGGAGGGACAGGAATGATTCACCCCTCCACTTT. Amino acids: CASRRDRNDSPLHF.

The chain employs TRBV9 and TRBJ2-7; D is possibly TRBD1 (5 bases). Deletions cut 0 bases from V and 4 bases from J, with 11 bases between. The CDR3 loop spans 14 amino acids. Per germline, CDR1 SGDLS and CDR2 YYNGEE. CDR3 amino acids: CASSVEAGYYEQYF. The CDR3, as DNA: TGTGCCAGCAGCGTAGAGGCAGGGTATTACGAGCAGTACTTC.

CDR3 nucleotides: TGTGCCGCCAGATCGGGACAGATAAGCACAGATACGCAGTATTTT. It translates to CAARSGQISTDTQYF. This chain connects TRBV10-3 to TRBJ2-3; 7 bases align to TRBD1. The CDR3 contains 15 residues. Per the germline V gene, CDR1 is ENHRY and CDR2 is SYGVKD. Trimming at V came to 11 bases and at J to 0 bases, leaving 11 bases not matched to a gene.

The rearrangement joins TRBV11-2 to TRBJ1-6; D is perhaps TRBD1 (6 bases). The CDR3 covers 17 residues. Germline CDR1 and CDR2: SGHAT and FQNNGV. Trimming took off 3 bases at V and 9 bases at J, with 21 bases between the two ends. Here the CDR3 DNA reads TGTGCCAGCAGCTTTACCCCCGGACAGTTCGGGTCTTCACCCCTCCACTTT. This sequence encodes CASSFTPGQFGSSPLHF. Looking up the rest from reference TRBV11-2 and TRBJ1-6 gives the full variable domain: EAGVAQSPRYKIIEKRQSVAFWCNPISGHATLYWYQQILGQGPKLLIQFQNNGVVDDSQLPKDRFSAERLKGVDSTLKIQPAKLEDSAVYLCASSFTPGQFGSSPLHFGNGTRLTVT.

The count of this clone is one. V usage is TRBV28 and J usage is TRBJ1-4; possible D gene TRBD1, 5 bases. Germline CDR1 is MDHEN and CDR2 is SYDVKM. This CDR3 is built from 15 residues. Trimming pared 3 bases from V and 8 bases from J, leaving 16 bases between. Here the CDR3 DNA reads TGTGCCAGCAGTTTTGCAATACAGCGACAGGAAAAACTGTTTTTT. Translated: CASSFAIQRQEKLFF.

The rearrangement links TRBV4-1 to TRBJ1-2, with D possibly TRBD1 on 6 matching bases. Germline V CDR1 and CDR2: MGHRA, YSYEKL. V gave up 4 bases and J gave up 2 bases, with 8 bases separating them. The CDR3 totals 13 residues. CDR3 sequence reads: CASSRTGNYGYTF. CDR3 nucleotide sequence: TGCGCCAGCAGCCGAACAGGGAACTATGGCTACACCTTC.

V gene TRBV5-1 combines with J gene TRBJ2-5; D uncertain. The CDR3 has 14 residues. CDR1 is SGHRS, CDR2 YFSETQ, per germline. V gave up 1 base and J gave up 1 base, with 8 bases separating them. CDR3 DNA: TGCGCCAGCAGCTTGATTGCCAGCCAAGAGACCCAGTACTTC. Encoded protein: CASSLIASQETQYF.

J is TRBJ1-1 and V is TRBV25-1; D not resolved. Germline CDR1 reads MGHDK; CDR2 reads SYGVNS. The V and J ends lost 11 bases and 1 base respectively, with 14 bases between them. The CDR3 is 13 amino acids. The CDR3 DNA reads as TGTGCCGCACAACTTTCAGGGAACACTGAAGCTTTCTTT. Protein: CAAQLSGNTEAFF.

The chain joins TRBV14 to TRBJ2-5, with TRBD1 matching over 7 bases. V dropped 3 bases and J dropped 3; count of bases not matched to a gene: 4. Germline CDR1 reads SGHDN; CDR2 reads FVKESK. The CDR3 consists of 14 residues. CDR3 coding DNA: TGTGCCAGCAGCCAGACCGGGACAGAAGAGACCCAGTACTTC. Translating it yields CASSQTGTEETQYF.

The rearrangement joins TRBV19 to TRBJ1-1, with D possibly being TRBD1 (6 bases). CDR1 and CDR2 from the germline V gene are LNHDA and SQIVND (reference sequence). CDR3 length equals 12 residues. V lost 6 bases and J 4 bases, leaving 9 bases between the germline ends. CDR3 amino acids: CASRVDSTEAFF. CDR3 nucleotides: TGTGCCAGTAGGGTGGACAGCACTGAAGCTTTCTTT.

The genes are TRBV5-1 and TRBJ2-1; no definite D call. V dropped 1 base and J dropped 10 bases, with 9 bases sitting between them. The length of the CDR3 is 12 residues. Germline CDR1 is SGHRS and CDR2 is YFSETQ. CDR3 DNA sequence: TGCGCCAGCAGCTTGACATCGCAAGAGCAGTTCTTC. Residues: CASSLTSQEQFF.

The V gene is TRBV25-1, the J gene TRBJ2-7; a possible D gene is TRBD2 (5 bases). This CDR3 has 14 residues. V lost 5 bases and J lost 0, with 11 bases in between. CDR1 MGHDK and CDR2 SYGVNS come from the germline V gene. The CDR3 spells CASSHPGSSYEQYF. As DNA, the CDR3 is TGTGCCAGCAGTCATCCGGGGAGCTCCTACGAGCAGTACTTC.

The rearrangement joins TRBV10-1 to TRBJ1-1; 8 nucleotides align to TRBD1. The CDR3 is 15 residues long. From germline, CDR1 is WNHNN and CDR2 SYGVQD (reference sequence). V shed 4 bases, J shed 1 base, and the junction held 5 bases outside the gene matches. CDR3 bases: TGCGCCAGCAGTGGGCCAGGACAGGGGAACACTGAAGCTTTCTTT. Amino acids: CASSGPGQGNTEAFF.